These 25 T cell receptor beta chains originate from one sample sequenced in a study of CD8 T cells in Susac syndrome. RNA amounts of about 0.5 to 1 ug underwent reverse transcription with random hexamers. Using its own MiXCR run on the immunoSEQ multiplex PCR reads, TCRdb lists one record per CDR3 protein. The sample consists of some 260,000 distinct CDR3 sequences, about 88% of them appearing once. Sequencing was done on a sample of CD8+ T cells from PBMCs. Every receptor here comes from a human donor with multiple sclerosis.

The chain recombines TRBV27 with TRBJ1-1, with 9 bases fitting TRBD1. CDR1 MNHEY and CDR2 SMNVEV come from the germline V gene (reference sequence). V was clipped by 5 bases and J by 1 base; unmatched bases: 5. The CDR3 totals 15 residues. CDR3 amino acids: CASSLRTGANTEAFF. CDR3 bases: TGTGCCAGCAGTCTCCGGACAGGGGCGAACACTGAAGCTTTCTTT.

The chain uses TRBV27 and TRBJ1-1; possible D gene TRBD1, 6 bases. The V end was cut by 5 bases, the J end by 4 bases, with 17 bases between. This CDR3 has 15 residues. Germline V gene data show CDR1 as MNHEY and CDR2 as SMNVEV (reference sequence). The CDR3: CASSPGGGGGTEAFF. The CDR3 region has the DNA TGTGCCAGCAGTCCCGGCGGAGGGGGAGGCACTGAAGCTTTCTTT.

The V call is TRBV12-3 or TRBV12-4, the J call TRBJ2-3; tentative D call: TRBD2 (6 bases). Trimming took 3 bases from V and 6 from J, leaving 13 bases between them. The CDR3 covers 14 residues. The CDR3 DNA sequence: TGTGCCAGCAGTTTCAGGACGGGAGTGGATACGCAGTATTTT. Protein: CASSFRTGVDTQYF.

The J gene is TRBJ1-1, the V gene TRBV7-9; D perhaps matches TRBD1 (5 bases). The CDR3 contains 16 residues. CDR1 is SEHNR, CDR2 FQNEAQ, per germline (reference sequence). Trimming cost V 1 base and J 1 base, with 13 bases left between them. CDR3 amino acids: CASSLDAGGTNTEAFF. CDR3 bases: TGTGCCAGCAGCTTAGATGCGGGGGGGACGAACACTGAAGCTTTCTTT.

The chain employs TRBV9 and TRBJ2-2; 7 positions match TRBD2. The germline V gene has CDR1 SGDLS and CDR2 YYNGEE. V dropped 2 bases and J dropped 1; count of bases not matched to a gene: 5. The CDR3 has 16 residues. The CDR3 here is CASSVSPGGNTGELFF. The CDR3 coding sequence is TGTGCCAGCAGCGTTTCCCCGGGAGGGAACACCGGGGAGCTGTTTTTT.

The chain joins TRBV5-4 to TRBJ2-1; either TRBD1 or TRBD2 may supply D (5 bases each). This CDR3 has 13 residues. Germline loops: CDR1 SGHNT, CDR2 YYREEE (reference sequence). The V gene lost 0 bases and the J gene lost 6 bases, with 7 bases spanning the gap. CDR3 sequence reads: CASSLDGANEQFF. DNA of the CDR3: TGTGCCAGCAGCTTGGACGGGGCCAATGAGCAGTTCTTC.

The rearrangement links TRBV3-1 to TRBJ2-5; D is ambiguous. Trimming stripped 0 bases from V and 0 bases from J, with 8 bases between. Germline-derived CDR1 and CDR2 are LGHDT and YNNKEL (reference sequence). The CDR3 has 15 residues. This chain's CDR3 is CASSQEWRNQETQYF. CDR3 nucleotides: TGTGCCAGCAGCCAAGAATGGCGGAACCAAGAGACCCAGTACTTC.

V and J are TRBV6-6 and TRBJ2-7, with D possibly called TRBD1 or TRBD2 (5 bases each). This CDR3 has 16 amino acids. V gave up 0 bases and J gave up 6 bases, with 18 bases separating them. CDR1 and CDR2 from the germline V gene are MNHNY and SVGAGI (reference sequence). CDR3 sequence: CASSYSPLVLRGEQYF. The DNA for the CDR3 is TGTGCCAGCAGTTACTCTCCACTAGTCCTTAGGGGCGAGCAGTACTTC.

This clonotype was seen just once. The genes are TRBV6-5 and TRBJ2-7, with 13 bases identical to TRBD2. The V and J ends lost 5 bases and 12 bases, in that order; junction bases with no gene match: 13. This CDR3 has 15 residues. Germline CDR1 and CDR2: MNHEY and SVGAGI. CDR3 in amino acids: CASSTSGLAGDRGYF. CDR3 nucleotides: TGTGCCAGCAGTACTAGTGGACTAGCGGGAGATCGGGGGTACTTC.

The rearrangement joins TRBV13 to TRBJ1-2; D may be TRBD1 (5 bases). Trimming pared 3 bases from V and 7 bases from J, leaving 12 bases between. The CDR3 covers 13 residues. Looked up from germline, CDR1 is PRHDT and CDR2 is FYEKMQ (reference sequence). CDR3 sequence: CASSFLGVSGYTF. Here the CDR3 DNA reads TGTGCCAGCAGCTTTCTAGGGGTTAGTGGCTACACCTTC.

The rearrangement uses TRBV30 and TRBJ1-3; D unresolved. Trimming took off 0 bases at V and 0 bases at J, with 12 bases between the two ends. This CDR3 contains 16 residues. Per the germline V gene, CDR1 is GTSNPN and CDR2 is SVGIG (reference sequence). As DNA, the CDR3 is TGTGCCTGGAGTGTCTGGCGGGTCTACTCTGGAAACACCATATATTTT. As protein: CAWSVWRVYSGNTIYF.

V gene TRBV6-5 combines with J gene TRBJ1-1, with D perhaps TRBD1 (6 bases). V was cut by 2 bases and J by 1 base, with 20 bases left in between. Germline CDR1 MNHEY, CDR2 SVGAGI. The CDR3 has 18 amino acids. The CDR3 protein is CASSYGGGYHSWNTEAFF. CDR3 nucleotide sequence: TGTGCCAGCAGTTACGGAGGGGGTTACCACTCCTGGAACACTGAAGCTTTCTTT.

The table lists this clonotype with a count of one. This chain links TRBV18 with TRBJ2-7; possibly TRBD2 for D (5 bases). The germline V gene encodes CDR1 KGHSH and CDR2 LQKENI. Trimming cost V 0 bases and J 0 bases, with 15 bases left between them. The length of the CDR3 is 17 residues. CDR3 loop: CASSPPFRTRGSYEQYF. The CDR3 DNA reads as TGTGCCAGCTCACCACCCTTCCGGACCCGGGGCTCCTACGAGCAGTACTTC.

As concerns this clonotype: The junction differs from germline at one of its ends, possibly a read error. The chain couples TRBV7-6 to TRBJ2-3; D may be TRBD2 (6 bases). Germline-derived CDR1 and CDR2 are SGHVS and FNYEAQ. This CDR3 is 19 amino acids long. The CDR3 loop reads CASSLARGRDPSSTDTQYF. In DNA, the CDR3 is TGTGCTAGCAGCTTAGCGCGCGGGCGGGATCCTTCTAGCACAGATACGCAGTATTTT.

The chain has TRBV7-9 and TRBJ2-7; TRBD1 is a possible D gene (6 bases). The CDR3 sequence is 12 residues long. Germline loops: CDR1 SEHNR, CDR2 FQNEAQ (reference sequence). The V end was cut by 6 bases, the J end by 12 bases, with 18 bases between. The CDR3, as DNA: TGTGCCAGCAGTTGGGCAAGGGACATCCTGTACTTC. Its translation is CASSWARDILYF. The full variable domain, in which reference TRBV7-9 and TRBJ2-7 provide the parts outside the CDR3, is DTGVSQNPRHKITKRGQNVTFRCDPISEHNRLYWYRQTLGQGPEFLTYFQNEAQLEKSRLLSDRFSAERPKGSFSTLEIQRTEQGDSAMYLCASSWARDILYFGPGTRLTVT.

The rearrangement joins TRBV7-9 to TRBJ2-2; D is unresolved. Germline assignment: CDR1 SEHNR and CDR2 FQNEAQ (reference sequence). The CDR3 has 11 residues. V was cut by 8 bases and J by 6 bases, with 7 bases left in between. CDR3 coding DNA: TGTGCCAGCCATACATCCGGGGAGCTGTTTTTT. It specifies CASHTSGELFF.

The genes are TRBV7-2 and TRBJ2-7; the D is unclear. Germline CDR1 SGHTA, CDR2 FQGNSA. Trimming stripped 1 base from V and 4 bases from J, with 8 bases between. CDR3 length: 13 amino acids. The CDR3, as DNA: TGTGCCAGCAGCTTAGTTTCCTGGTACGAGCAGTACTTC. Amino acid sequence: CASSLVSWYEQYF. Full variable domain (remainder filled in from reference TRBV7-2 and TRBJ2-7): GAGVSQSPSNKVTEKGKDVELRCDPISGHTALYWYRQSLGQGLEFLIYFQGNSAPDKSGLPSDRFSAERTGGSVSTLTIQRTQQEDSAVYLCASSLVSWYEQYFGPGTRLTVT.

The rearrangement uses TRBV10-2 and TRBJ2-1; D may be TRBD2 (6 bases). The V gene's germline CDR1 is WSHSY and CDR2 SAAADI. The ends were cut back, 3 bases at V and 6 bases at J, with 27 bases in the middle. The CDR3 covers 19 residues. The CDR3 protein is CASSDQDYPETRAVNEQFF. Written as DNA, the CDR3 is TGCGCCAGCAGTGATCAGGACTACCCCGAAACCCGTGCGGTCAATGAGCAGTTCTTC.

The gene calls are TRBV20-1 and TRBJ2-7, with 9 bases identical to TRBD1. The ends lost 4 bases at V and 1 base at J; junction bases unmatched: 2. CDR3 size: 13 residues. Per the germline V gene, CDR1 is DFQATT and CDR2 is SNEGSKA (reference sequence). CDR3 sequence reads: CSAMTGGSYEQYF. The DNA for the CDR3 is TGCAGTGCTATGACAGGGGGTTCCTACGAGCAGTACTTC.

V usage is TRBV7-6 and J usage is TRBJ1-1; 10 bases are a match to TRBD1. CDR3 length: 15 amino acids. Germline CDR1 SGHVS, CDR2 FNYEAQ. With 5 bases clipped from V and 5 bases from J, the junction kept 8 bases outside the gene matches. This chain's CDR3 is CASSGGDRGLTEAFF. As DNA, the CDR3 is TGTGCCAGCAGCGGAGGAGACAGGGGGCTTACTGAAGCTTTCTTT.

The chain has TRBV27 and TRBJ2-3, with D possibly matching TRBD1 (5 bases). Germline CDR1 MNHEY, CDR2 SMNVEV (reference sequence). The V and J ends lost 3 bases and 0 bases respectively, with 10 bases between them. The CDR3 is 15 amino acids. CDR3 nucleotides: TGTGCCAGCAGTTTCAGGGCGGCTAGCACAGATACGCAGTATTTT. Translation gives CASSFRAASTDTQYF.

CDR3 sequence: CASSQVQGLGYGYTF. The CDR3 DNA reads as TGTGCCAGCAGCCAAGTACAGGGGTTGGGCTATGGCTACACCTTC. The chain couples TRBV14 to TRBJ1-2; 7 bases align to TRBD1. The germline CDR1 and CDR2 sequences are SGHDN and FVKESK. The CDR3 is 15 amino acids. Unmatched junction bases numbered 6, after V lost 1 base and J lost 4 bases.

The chain combines TRBV29-1 with TRBJ2-1; 7 bases align to TRBD1. The CDR3 has 15 amino acids. Trimming took 5 bases from V and 4 from J; bases not matched to a gene: 11. Germline assignment: CDR1 SQVTM and CDR2 ANQGSEA. Here the CDR3 DNA reads TGCAGCGTTTCTGACAGGGCTGATTCGTACAATGAGCAGTTCTTC. It translates to CSVSDRADSYNEQFF.

The chain joins TRBV7-9 to TRBJ2-1; a possible D gene is TRBD1 (6 bases). The CDR3 runs to 15 residues. The germline V gene has CDR1 SEHNR and CDR2 FQNEAQ (reference sequence). Trimming pared 5 bases from V and 5 bases from J, leaving 16 bases between. The CDR3 DNA reads as TGTGCCAGCAGCCCCTTCAACAGGGACCACAATGAGCAGTTCTTC. Encoded protein: CASSPFNRDHNEQFF.

The V call is TRBV12-3 or TRBV12-4, the J call TRBJ2-5, with D perhaps given as TRBD1 or TRBD2 (5 bases each). The CDR3 is 18 residues long. Trimming pared 5 bases from V and 2 bases from J, leaving 24 bases between. The CDR3 loop reads CASSTRYPRDPVQETQYF. DNA of the CDR3: TGTGCCAGCAGTACGCGGTATCCCCGGGACCCCGTGCAAGAGACCCAGTACTTC.